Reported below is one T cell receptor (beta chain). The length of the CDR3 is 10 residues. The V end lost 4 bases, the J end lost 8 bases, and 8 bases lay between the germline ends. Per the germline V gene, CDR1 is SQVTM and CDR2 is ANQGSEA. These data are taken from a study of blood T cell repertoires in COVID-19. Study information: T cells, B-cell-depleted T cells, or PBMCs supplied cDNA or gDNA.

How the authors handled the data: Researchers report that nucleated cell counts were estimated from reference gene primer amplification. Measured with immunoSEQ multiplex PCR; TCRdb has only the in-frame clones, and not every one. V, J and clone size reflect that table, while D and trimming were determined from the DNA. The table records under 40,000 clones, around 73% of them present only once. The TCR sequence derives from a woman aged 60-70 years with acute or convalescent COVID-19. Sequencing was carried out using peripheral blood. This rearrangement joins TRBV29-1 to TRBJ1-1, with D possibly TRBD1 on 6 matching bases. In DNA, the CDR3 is TGCAGCGTTGGAGGACAGGAAGCTTTCTTT. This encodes CSVGGQEAFF.